This is a list of T cell receptor beta chains from one sample in a study of T cell clones after liver transplantation. This table comes from immunoSEQ multiplex PCR, and its TCRdb copy is limited to in-frame clones, with some not included. The table has 68,000 or so clones, 80% seen once. The source was CD4+ T cells from blood, collected before liver transplant. These receptors all come from a human donor who received a liver transplant. Both conserved end residues are part of each CDR3. The order of the fields is V gene, clone size, D gene, J gene, CDR3 protein, CDR3 DNA. The D gene is left open where the match is weak. Size is stated for part of the rows, as once, few or many counts, or as a class when the clone is expanded.

V gene: TRBV11-3
clone size: NA
D gene: NA
J gene: TRBJ2-3
CDR3 protein: CASRDSLEDTQYF
CDR3 DNA: TGTGCCAGCAGGGACAGCTTGGAGGATACGCAGTATTTT

V gene: TRBV30
clone size: NA
D gene: TRBD1
J gene: TRBJ2-2
CDR3 protein: CAWTLTGVGLTGELFF
CDR3 DNA: TGTGCCTGGACCCTAACAGGGGTAGGACTGACCGGGGAGCTGTTTTTT

V gene: TRBV5-1
clone size: NA
D gene: NA
J gene: TRBJ1-1
CDR3 protein: CASSLESGDTEAFF
CDR3 DNA: TGCGCCAGCAGCTTGGAGTCCGGGGACACTGAAGCTTTCTTT

V gene: TRBV25-1
clone size: once
D gene: NA
J gene: TRBJ2-1
CDR3 protein: CASSLVSAGEQFF
CDR3 DNA: TGTGCCAGCAGTTTAGTATCCGCCGGCGAGCAGTTCTTC

V gene: TRBV7-8
clone size: NA
D gene: NA
J gene: TRBJ1-1
CDR3 protein: CASRRGGMNTEAFF
CDR3 DNA: TGTGCCAGCCGACGGGGAGGCATGAACACTGAAGCTTTCTTT

V gene: TRBV6-5
clone size: NA
D gene: NA
J gene: TRBJ2-1
CDR3 protein: CASSYQGSSLDEQFF
CDR3 DNA: TGTGCCAGCAGTTACCAGGGAAGTTCTTTGGATGAGCAGTTCTTC

V gene: TRBV11-2
clone size: NA
D gene: NA
J gene: TRBJ2-1
CDR3 protein: CASSLGRAGNEQFF
CDR3 DNA: TGTGCCAGCAGCTTAGGGAGGGCGGGTAATGAGCAGTTCTTC

V gene: TRBV9
clone size: NA
D gene: TRBD2
J gene: TRBJ2-1
CDR3 protein: CASSVETGGSVEQFF
CDR3 DNA: TGTGCCAGCAGCGTAGAGACGGGAGGAAGCGTTGAGCAGTTCTTC

V gene: TRBV5-4
clone size: NA
D gene: TRBD2
J gene: TRBJ2-5
CDR3 protein: CASSLPGRQETQYF
CDR3 DNA: TGTGCCAGCAGCCTCCCCGGGAGGCAGGAGACCCAGTACTTC

V gene: TRBV5-4
clone size: NA
D gene: TRBD1
J gene: TRBJ1-4
CDR3 protein: CASSVGQTNEKLFF
CDR3 DNA: TGTGCCAGCAGCGTGGGACAGACCAATGAAAAACTGTTTTTT

V gene: TRBV27
clone size: NA
D gene: NA
J gene: TRBJ1-3
CDR3 protein: CASSLGVSGNTIYF
CDR3 DNA: TGTGCCAGCAGTTTAGGGGTGTCTGGAAACACCATATATTTT

V gene: TRBV9
clone size: NA
D gene: TRBD2
J gene: TRBJ2-1
CDR3 protein: CASSPSGTPPPNEQFF
CDR3 DNA: TGTGCCAGCAGCCCTAGCGGGACCCCTCCTCCCAATGAGCAGTTCTTC

V gene: TRBV5-4
clone size: NA
D gene: NA
J gene: TRBJ2-1
CDR3 protein: CASSYGDYNEQFF
CDR3 DNA: TGTGCCAGCAGCTATGGGGACTACAATGAGCAGTTCTTC

V gene: TRBV5-4
clone size: NA
D gene: TRBD1
J gene: TRBJ1-1
CDR3 protein: CASSLGGDRGNTEAFF
CDR3 DNA: TGTGCCAGCAGCTTGGGGGGGGACAGGGGTAACACTGAAGCTTTCTTT

V gene: TRBV7-2
clone size: NA
D gene: NA
J gene: TRBJ2-7
CDR3 protein: CASSKRGPFSYEQYF
CDR3 DNA: TGTGCCAGCAGCAAAAGGGGCCCCTTCTCCTACGAGCAGTACTTC

V gene: TRBV28
clone size: once
D gene: NA
J gene: TRBJ1-2
CDR3 protein: CASSRGGGAGNYGYTF
CDR3 DNA: TGTGCCAGCAGTCGCGGCGGGGGGGCAGGTAACTATGGCTACACCTTC

V gene: TRBV15
clone size: NA
D gene: NA
J gene: TRBJ2-7
CDR3 protein: CATSPRRVSEQYF
CDR3 DNA: TGTGCCACCAGCCCGAGGAGAGTAAGCGAGCAGTACTTC

V gene: TRBV30
clone size: NA
D gene: TRBD1
J gene: TRBJ2-5
CDR3 protein: CACSRTGLGETQYF
CDR3 DNA: TGTGCCTGTTCTCGGACAGGGTTAGGCGAGACCCAGTACTTC

V gene: TRBV6-1
clone size: NA
D gene: NA
J gene: TRBJ1-3
CDR3 protein: CASSETGRAPGNTIYF
CDR3 DNA: TGTGCCAGCAGTGAGACGGGACGCGCTCCTGGAAACACCATATATTTT

V gene: TRBV18
clone size: NA
D gene: NA
J gene: TRBJ1-2
CDR3 protein: CASSPSGENGYTF
CDR3 DNA: TGTGCCAGCTCACCTTCAGGGGAGAATGGCTACACCTTC

V gene: TRBV15
clone size: NA
D gene: NA
J gene: TRBJ2-1
CDR3 protein: CATSRPGLTKHEQFF
CDR3 DNA: TGTGCCACCAGCAGACCGGGACTTACGAAACATGAGCAGTTCTTC

V gene: TRBV13
clone size: NA
D gene: NA
J gene: TRBJ2-7
CDR3 protein: CASSPGVGEQYF
CDR3 DNA: TGTGCCAGCAGCCCAGGGGTCGGGGAGCAGTACTTC

V gene: TRBV9
clone size: NA
D gene: NA
J gene: TRBJ2-2
CDR3 protein: CASTQGPASRTGELFF
CDR3 DNA: TGTGCCAGCACCCAGGGACCCGCAAGTCGTACCGGGGAGCTGTTTTTT